Below are 10 T cell receptor beta chains sequenced from a single sample in a study of blood T cell repertoires in COVID-19. The protocol was immunoSEQ multiplex PCR, while the TCRdb copy is restricted to in-frame clones and leaves out a portion. The data hold approximately 400,000 clones, with around 87% observed a single time. The source material was PBMCs or T cells enriched from blood (not recorded which). Every receptor here comes from a man younger than 45 who had recovered from COVID-19.

This chain links TRBV10-3 with TRBJ1-6; the D gene is possibly TRBD1 (5 bases). V was clipped by 6 bases and J by 9 bases, with 15 bases between them. Looked up from germline, CDR1 is ENHRY and CDR2 is SYGVKD. The length of the CDR3 is 14 residues. This CDR3 reads CAISNSGDLSPLHF. Written as DNA, the CDR3 is TGTGCCATCAGCAACTCGGGGGACCTTTCACCCCTCCACTTT.

The chain combines TRBV18 with TRBJ1-1; D not resolved. This CDR3 is built from 13 residues. V was cut by 6 bases and J by 3 bases, with 11 bases left in between. Germline lookup yields CDR1 KGHSH and CDR2 LQKENI. CDR3 sequence reads: CASSEGRYTEAFF. As DNA, the CDR3 is TGTGCCAGCTCCGAGGGCAGATACACTGAAGCTTTCTTT.

V is TRBV5-4 and J is TRBJ1-1; unclear D gene. Germline CDR1 reads SGHNT; CDR2 reads YYREEE (reference sequence). V shed 4 bases and J shed 0 bases, with 13 bases lying between them. CDR3 length: 15 amino acids. The CDR3 DNA follows: TGTGCCAGCAGCAACCTAGTGGGAGTGAACACTGAAGCTTTCTTT. Translation gives CASSNLVGVNTEAFF.

The rearrangement joins TRBV7-2 to TRBJ2-2, with D unresolved. V lost 5 bases and J 4 bases, leaving 11 bases between the germline ends. This CDR3 is 14 amino acids long. Per germline, CDR1 SGHTA and CDR2 FQGNSA. The CDR3 nucleotides are TGTGCCAGCAGCACAGACGGATCCACCGGGGAGCTGTTTTTT. Encoded protein: CASSTDGSTGELFF.

V gene TRBV2 combines with J gene TRBJ2-5; 9 nucleotides agree with TRBD2. The trim removed 8 bases at V and 1 base at J, leaving 8 bases unmatched. The germline CDR1 and CDR2 sequences are SNHLY and FYNNEI. The CDR3 runs 15 residues. The DNA of the CDR3 is TGTGCCAGCGGGGGACTAGCCGGAACCCAAGAGACCCAGTACTTC. Translating it yields CASGGLAGTQETQYF. The full variable domain, completed using reference TRBV2 and TRBJ2-5, is EPEVTQTPSHQVTQMGQEVILRCVPISNHLYFYWYRQILGQKVEFLVSFYNNEISEKSEIFDDQFSVERPDGSNFTLKIRSTKLEDSAMYFCASGGLAGTQETQYFGPGTRLLVL.

The CDR3 DNA is TGTGCCAGCAGACCAGGGATTAATTCACCCCTCCACTTT. It translates to CASRPGINSPLHF. This chain joins TRBV27 and TRBJ1-6; D may be TRBD1 (5 bases). Germline V gene data show CDR1 as MNHEY and CDR2 as SMNVEV (reference sequence). V was pared by 6 bases and J by 6 bases, with 9 bases between. CDR3 length: 13 amino acids.

This clone came up a few times. The CDR3 DNA reads TGTGCCAGCTTCGGACAGGGCGACTATGGCTACACCTTC. It translates to CASFGQGDYGYTF. The chain employs TRBV2 and TRBJ1-2; 8 bases are shared with TRBD1. This CDR3 has 13 amino acids. Germline V lookup: CDR1 SNHLY, CDR2 FYNNEI. Trimming cost V 8 bases and J 3 bases; bases outside gene matches: 5.

The chain carries TRBV6-5 and TRBJ1-1, with D possibly matching TRBD1 (5 bases). Germline CDR1 is MNHEY and CDR2 is SVGAGI. Trimming shortened V by 7 bases and J by 11 bases, and 20 bases separated the two germline ends. This CDR3 has 13 residues. CDR3 sequence: CASKTHSWGEAFF. CDR3 nucleotide sequence: TGTGCCAGCAAAACCCACTCTTGGGGGGAGGCTTTCTTT.

The chain recombines TRBV19 with TRBJ1-1; D is undetermined. The CDR3 has 12 amino acids. V lost 4 bases and J 1 base, leaving 4 bases between the germline ends. Germline values: CDR1 LNHDA, CDR2 SQIVND (reference sequence). CDR3 in DNA: TGTGCCAGTAGTAGGCAGAACACTGAAGCTTTCTTT. Protein product: CASSRQNTEAFF. The entire variable domain, with the rest obtained from reference TRBV19 and TRBJ1-1, is as follows: DGGITQSPKYLFRKEGQNVTLSCEQNLNHDAMYWYRQDPGQGLRLIYYSQIVNDFQKGDIAEGYSVSREKKESFPLTVTSAQKNPTAFYLCASSRQNTEAFFGQGTRLTVV.

In this sample, this clone turned up once. This chain joins TRBV5-1 and TRBJ1-2; 11 bases line up with TRBD1. This CDR3 has 17 residues. V lost 4 bases, J lost 5 bases, and 13 bases stayed unmatched. CDR1 is SGHRS, CDR2 YFSETQ, per germline. The CDR3 nucleotides read TGCGCCAGCAGCCCGACCCCGGGACAGGGGGTCCCATATGGCTACACCTTC. Residues: CASSPTPGQGVPYGYTF.